These T cell receptor beta chains were read from a single sample in a study of CD8 T cells in Susac syndrome. Via MiXCR, TCRdb re-called the immunoSEQ multiplex PCR reads, giving one row per CDR3 protein. The sample holds 100,000 to 150,000 distinct CDR3 sequences; around 94% are singletons and the top ten take 0.095% to 0.1%. The sequencing sample was made of CD4+ T cells from PBMCs. These receptors all stem from a human donor in good health. Each CDR3 is given with its conserved first and last residue. D genes are given only for firm matches. Only part of the rows carry a size: once, few, many, or a class if the clone is expanded.

j_call clone_size d_call v_call cdr3_aa cdr3_nt
TRBJ1-1 - - TRBV6-6 CASMGGGTEAFF TGTGCCAGCATGGGGGGGGGAACTGAAGCTTTCTTT
TRBJ2-7 - TRBD1 TRBV14 CASSRLRQGIAKTPREQYF TGTGCCAGCAGCCGGCTGAGACAGGGTATCGCTAAGACCCCTAGAGAGCAGTACTTC
TRBJ2-2 - - TRBV12-3/TRBV12-4 CASMTRVANTGELFF TGTGCCAGCATGACACGGGTCGCGAACACCGGGGAGCTGTTTTTT
TRBJ1-1 - - TRBV2 CASSERGAFLMNTEAFF TGTGCCAGCAGTGAGCGGGGGGCTTTCCTTATGAACACTGAAGCTTTCTTT
TRBJ2-7 - TRBD1 TRBV12-3/TRBV12-4 CASNLQGEVNDEQYF TGTGCCAGCAACTTACAGGGGGAGGTTAACGACGAGCAGTACTTC
TRBJ2-7 - - TRBV3-1 CASSQDGSHYEQYF TGTGCCAGCAGCCAAGACGGGAGCCACTACGAGCAGTACTTC
TRBJ2-3 - TRBD2 TRBV3-1 CASSHLTSGSADTQYF TGTGCCAGCAGCCACCTGACTAGCGGGAGTGCAGATACGCAGTATTTT
TRBJ2-7 - TRBD2 TRBV6-2/TRBV6-3 CASSFPGTSGISYEQYF TGTGCCAGCAGTTTCCCGGGGACTAGCGGGATCTCCTACGAGCAGTACTTC
TRBJ2-4 - TRBD2 TRBV28 CASRPSLAGGRKGDIQYF TGTGCCAGCAGACCTAGTCTGGCGGGAGGCCGAAAAGGGGACATTCAGTACTTC
TRBJ2-3 - TRBD2 TRBV30 CAWSRTVLAGSTDTQYF TGTGCCTGGAGTCGAACCGTACTAGCGGGGTCCACAGATACGCAGTATTTT
TRBJ2-1 - - TRBV2 CASSVVRTYNEQFF TGTGCCAGCAGTGTGGTCAGAACCTACAATGAGCAGTTCTTC
TRBJ1-1 few - TRBV7-3 CASSTQGDTEAFF TGTGCCAGCAGTACCCAGGGAGACACTGAAGCTTTCTTT
TRBJ2-7 - - TRBV28 CASSGYYEQYF TGTGCCAGCAGTGGGTACTACGAGCAGTACTTC
TRBJ1-1 - - TRBV10-2 CASTQQGGYTEAFF TGCGCCAGCACCCAACAGGGAGGGTACACTGAAGCTTTCTTT
TRBJ2-5 - - TRBV11-3 CASSLESPETQYF TGTGCCAGCAGCTTAGAATCTCCAGAGACCCAGTACTTC
TRBJ1-1 - - TRBV5-1 CASSLGGVEAFF TGCGCCAGCAGCTTAGGGGGGGTTGAAGCTTTCTTT
TRBJ2-5 - - TRBV7-8 CASSSKTLGLAETQYF TGTGCCAGCAGCTCTAAAACCCTCGGGCTAGCAGAGACCCAGTACTTC
TRBJ1-6 - TRBD1 TRBV4-2 CASSLPDRGNNSPLHF TGTGCCAGCAGCCTTCCGGACAGGGGTAATAATTCACCCCTCCACTTT
TRBJ2-7 - - TRBV7-9 CASRFGTDTYEQYF TGTGCCAGCAGATTCGGGACCGATACCTACGAGCAGTACTTC
TRBJ2-7 once TRBD1 TRBV5-1 CASRGQLPYEQYF TGCGCCAGCAGGGGACAGCTACCATACGAGCAGTACTTC
TRBJ1-2 - - TRBV10-3 CAILGRDGGGYTF TGTGCCATTCTCGGCCGGGACGGCGGGGGCTACACCTTC
TRBJ2-7 - - TRBV6-5 CASSYRRSYSYEQYF TGTGCCAGCAGTTACAGGAGGAGTTACTCCTACGAGCAGTACTTC
TRBJ2-3 - - TRBV13 CASSLEVAPGGTQYF TGTGCCAGCAGCTTAGAGGTCGCCCCAGGAGGTACGCAGTATTTT
TRBJ2-2 - TRBD2 TRBV18 CASSPLFPSGRNTGELFF TGTGCCAGCTCACCACTTTTCCCTAGCGGGAGAAACACCGGGGAGCTGTTTTTT
TRBJ2-2 - - TRBV24-1 CATSDSDWMNTGELFF TGTGCCACCAGTGATTCGGACTGGATGAACACCGGGGAGCTGTTTTTT
TRBJ2-1 - TRBD2 TRBV6-6 CASSPALADYNEQFF TGTGCCAGCAGCCCTGCACTAGCGGACTACAATGAGCAGTTCTTC
TRBJ1-6 - TRBD1 TRBV28 CASSRTGGVVFNSPLHF TGTGCCAGCAGTAGGACAGGGGGCGTTGTCTTCAATTCACCCCTCCACTTT
TRBJ2-7 - - TRBV29-1 CSVHSGSNEQYF TGCAGCGTCCACTCCGGGAGCAACGAGCAGTACTTC
TRBJ2-5 - - TRBV10-3 CAITKSQQETQYF TGTGCCATCACCAAATCACAACAAGAGACCCAGTACTTC
TRBJ2-1 - TRBD2 TRBV7-3 CASSLLAGGGSEQFF TGTGCCAGCAGCTTACTAGCGGGAGGGGGCAGTGAGCAGTTCTTC
TRBJ1-2 - - TRBV5-1 CASSSNYREMHGYTF TGCGCCAGCAGCTCCAACTACAGGGAAATGCATGGCTACACCTTC
TRBJ1-5 - TRBD1 TRBV6-5 CASSRTGGWQPQHF TGTGCCAGCAGTCGGACAGGGGGCTGGCAGCCCCAGCATTTT
TRBJ1-5 - - TRBV18 CASSPQDIYSNQPQHF TGTGCCAGCTCACCCCAGGACATTTATAGCAATCAGCCCCAGCATTTT
TRBJ2-7 - TRBD1 TRBV11-2 CASSLGQGTSEQYF TGTGCCAGCAGCTTAGGACAGGGGACGTCCGAGCAGTACTTC
TRBJ2-7 - - TRBV20-1 CSASGIGGYEQYF TGCAGTGCTAGCGGGATTGGGGGCTACGAGCAGTACTTC
TRBJ1-1 - - TRBV6-6 CASSYKPATMNTEAFF TGTGCCAGCAGTTACAAGCCAGCCACTATGAACACTGAAGCTTTCTTT
TRBJ2-5 - TRBD2 TRBV5-6 CASSYLLAGVGETQYF TGTGCCAGCAGCTACCTTTTAGCGGGAGTTGGGGAGACCCAGTACTTC
TRBJ2-7 - TRBD2 TRBV2 CASKGTSGTYEQYF TGTGCCAGCAAAGGGACTAGCGGAACCTACGAGCAGTACTTC
TRBJ2-1 - TRBD2 TRBV3-1 CASSQDPGLAGGGNEQFF TGTGCCAGCAGCCAAGATCCTGGGCTAGCGGGAGGCGGGAATGAGCAGTTCTTC
TRBJ2-5 - TRBD2 TRBV9 CASSGPKLAGQETQYF TGTGCCAGCAGCGGACCCAAACTAGCGGGCCAAGAGACCCAGTACTTC
TRBJ2-2 - - TRBV7-9 CASPPRETGELFF TGTGCCAGCCCCCCCAGGGAAACCGGGGAGCTGTTTTTT
TRBJ2-3 - - TRBV11-2 CASSFRQGTDTQYF TGTGCCAGCAGCTTCCGCCAGGGGACAGATACGCAGTATTTT
TRBJ1-2 - - TRBV7-3 CASSLTGNSDYYGYTF TGTGCCAGCAGCTTAACGGGGAATTCTGACTACTATGGCTACACCTTC
TRBJ1-5 - - TRBV7-6 CASSLAGGEDQPQHF TGTGCCAGCAGCTTAGCGGGGGGGGAGGATCAGCCCCAGCATTTT
TRBJ2-3 once - TRBV15 CATSRGWTDGTDTQYF TGTGCCACCAGCAGAGGGTGGACAGACGGCACAGATACGCAGTATTTT
TRBJ1-1 - TRBD1 TRBV28 CASSPPIGQGRVPEAFF TGTGCCAGCAGCCCACCAATAGGACAGGGTAGGGTGCCTGAAGCTTTCTTT
TRBJ2-3 - - TRBV12-3/TRBV12-4 CASSLNGLGDTQYF TGTGCCAGCAGTTTGAACGGGCTTGGGGATACGCAGTATTTT
TRBJ1-4 - TRBD1 TRBV18 CASSPVQGANEKLFF TGTGCCAGCTCACCGGTACAGGGGGCTAATGAAAAACTGTTTTTT
TRBJ1-2 - - TRBV29-1 CSVASSGEGYGYTF TGCAGCGTTGCCTCTAGCGGGGAGGGCTATGGCTACACCTTC
TRBJ2-5 few TRBD2 TRBV11-1 CASSLGGTIGETQYF TGTGCCAGCAGCTTAGGCGGGACTATCGGAGAGACCCAGTACTTC
TRBJ2-1 - TRBD2 TRBV4-2 CASSQDPLVGSGRLNEQFF TGTGCCAGCAGCCAAGATCCCCTGGTCGGTAGCGGGAGACTCAATGAGCAGTTCTTC